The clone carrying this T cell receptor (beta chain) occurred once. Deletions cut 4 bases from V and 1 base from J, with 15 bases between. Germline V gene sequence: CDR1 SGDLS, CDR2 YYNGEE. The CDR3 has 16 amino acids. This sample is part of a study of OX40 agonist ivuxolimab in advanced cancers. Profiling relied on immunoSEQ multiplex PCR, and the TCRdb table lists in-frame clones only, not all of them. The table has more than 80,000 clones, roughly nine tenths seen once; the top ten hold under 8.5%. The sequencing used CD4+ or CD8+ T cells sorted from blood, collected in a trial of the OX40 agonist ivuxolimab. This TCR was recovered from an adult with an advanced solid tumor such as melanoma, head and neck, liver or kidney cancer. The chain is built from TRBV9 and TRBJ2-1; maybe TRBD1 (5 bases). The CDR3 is CASSLLEGVSYNEQFF. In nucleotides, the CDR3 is TGTGCCAGCAGCCTCCTCGAAGGGGTTTCCTACAATGAGCAGTTCTTC.